This T cell receptor beta chain was recovered during a study of blood T cell repertoires in COVID-19 (dated by TCRdb to about 2020). Regarding the research as a whole: Samples from collaborators originated in the United States, Italy and Spain and spanned both the acute and convalescent phases of COVID-19. The prospective study material was composed of cDNA or gDNA derived from T cells, B-cell-depleted T cells, or PBMCs. Deeply sampled blood TCRbeta repertoires from subjects exposed to, actively infected with, or recovered from COVID-19 were included in the dataset. A freely available public database, intended as a resource for researchers studying the immune response to SARS-CoV-2, is where the repertoires were released. The samples were drawn from two sources: the first 160 participants of the ongoing ImmuneRACE study, and 950 to 1,500 subjects contributed by 6 global collaborators. A de-identified subject ID, COVID-19 status, age in years and sex were almost always included in the sample metadata. Where available, HLA class I and class II types were taken from metadata supplied by the sample provider and were not determined by assay-based typing. General conclusions and limits of the study: The amount of clinical and demographic metadata varied by source and participant and was provided uncurated.

At one collaborating source in Seattle, patients were enrolled during active infection and were followed longitudinally through the course of disease. Each collaborating institution followed its own protocols to collect whole blood in K2EDTA tubes. For TCRbeta analysis, collaborator samples were shipped as frozen whole blood, as isolated PBMCs, or as DNA extracted from either sample type. TCRbeta CDR3 regions were amplified from genomic DNA by means of the immunoSEQ Assay, a bias-controlled multiplex PCR. Processing in the source paper ran as follows. The number of nucleated cells in each sample was estimated from the amplification of reference gene primers within the assay. To quantify the absolute abundance of each unique TCRbeta CDR3 rearrangement, sequence reads were collapsed and filtered. For each sample, productive Simpson clonality was calculated by taking the square root of Simpson's diversity index across productive rearrangements. TCRdb re-hosts the immuneACCESS table, in-frame sequences only. Its copies lack some clones; in the studies checked, an unresolved V gene accounts for under half of them, and the cause for the rest is not known. The D gene and trimming were derived from the DNA, and the V and J assignments and clone size from that table. The sample includes roughly 440,000 clones, with around 89% observed a single time. The top ten hold approximately 12% of the sample.

The trim is 4 bases for V and 7 bases for J, with a gap of 20 bases between the germline ends. As encoded in the germline V gene, CDR1 is SGHTA while CDR2 is FQGNSA. The CDR3 goes from the cysteine to the phenylalanine over 16 residues. The read is trimmed to its CDR3 DNA, 48 bases read in frame from base 1. On this clone itself: No cognate antigen has been identified for it. There are no base qualities to consult, and no much larger clone falls within one base.

This sequence uses TRBV7-2 and TRBJ1-5; 6 matching bases give a weak D call of TRBD1. This TCR came from a woman aged 50 to 60 with COVID-19, enrolled during active disease. Sample: peripheral blood. This receptor carries the CDR3 CASSSKNGGLGQPQHF. The sequenced DNA: TGTGCCAGCAGCTCAAAAAACGGGGGGCTCGGGCAGCCCCAGCATTTT. Full variable domain (CDR3 extended with the reference TRBV7-2 and TRBJ1-5 proteins): GAGVSQSPSNKVTEKGKDVELRCDPISGHTALYWYRQSLGQGLEFLIYFQGNSAPDKSGLPSDRFSAERTGGSVSTLTIQRTQQEDSAVYLCASSSKNGGLGQPQHFGDGTRLSIL.